This TCR beta chain stems from a study of metastatic and nonmetastatic thyroid tumors. Study-level background: Repertoires from malignant and benign thyroid patients were compared across blood and tumor or nodule tissue.

At least ten counts were recorded for this clone. Ahead of thyroid surgery, no patient had received treatment of any kind. With MiXCR, TCRdb reprocessed the PCR reads. The sample has about 5,200 clones, about 22% seen once. V lost 4 bases and J 5 bases, leaving 12 bases between the germline ends. Germline values: CDR1 SGDLS, CDR2 YYNGEE. The CDR3 extends over 13 amino acids. The sequenced material came from adjacent normal tissue. The genes are TRBV9 and TRBJ1-1; a weak D match, TRBD1 (5 bases). The clonotype comes from a female donor with papillary thyroid cancer or a benign thyroid nodule (not recorded which). Some clones in this sample may be carry-over from other donors' samples. The CDR3 bases are TGTGCCAGCAGCCCAGGGTCTCAGACTGAAGCTTTCTTT. It specifies CASSPGSQTEAFF.